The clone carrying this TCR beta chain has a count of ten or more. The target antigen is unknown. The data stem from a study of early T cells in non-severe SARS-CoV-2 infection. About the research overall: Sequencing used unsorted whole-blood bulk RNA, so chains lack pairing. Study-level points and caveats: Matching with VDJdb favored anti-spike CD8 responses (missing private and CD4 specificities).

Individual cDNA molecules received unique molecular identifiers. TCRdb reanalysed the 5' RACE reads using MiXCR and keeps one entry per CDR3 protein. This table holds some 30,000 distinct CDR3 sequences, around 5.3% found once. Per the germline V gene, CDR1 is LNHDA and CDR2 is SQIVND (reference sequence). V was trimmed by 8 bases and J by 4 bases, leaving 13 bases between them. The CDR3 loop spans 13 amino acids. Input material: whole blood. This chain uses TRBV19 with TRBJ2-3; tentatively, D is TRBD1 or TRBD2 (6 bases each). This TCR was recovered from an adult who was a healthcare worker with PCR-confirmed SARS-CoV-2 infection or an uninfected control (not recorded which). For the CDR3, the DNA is TGTGCCAGTTCCACAGGGAGGTCAGATACGCAGTATTTT. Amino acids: CASSTGRSDTQYF.